This T cell receptor (beta chain) appears in the sequencing data of a study of blood T cell repertoires in COVID-19. Across the whole study: Acute-phase and convalescent COVID-19 samples originated in the United States, Italy and Spain. T cells, B-cell-depleted T cells, or PBMCs provided the cDNA or gDNA that served as material.

It was during active infection that Seattle patients were enrolled and then longitudinally followed. The CDR3 runs to 17 residues. V lost 3 bases, J lost 0 bases, and 8 bases stayed unmatched. CDR1 and CDR2 (germline): SEHNR, FQNEAQ (reference sequence). This clone occurred a few times. Authors' data handling: Amplified reference gene primers provided the basis for estimating nucleated cell counts. Method: immunoSEQ multiplex PCR; TCRdb's copy keeps in-frame clones and lacks some. V and J calls and clone size are as listed in that table; D and trimming were resolved from the DNA. There are 190,000 or so clones in the sample; about 81% occur only once, and around 11% lies in the top ten.

V gene TRBV7-9 combines with J gene TRBJ2-1; 7 bases are a match to TRBD1. The receptor comes from a woman at least 80 years old with COVID-19, enrolled during active disease. The sequenced material came from peripheral blood. CDR3 sequence (DNA): TGTGCCAGCAGCTTGGGTGACAGGGTAGGCTCCTACAATGAGCAGTTCTTC. Protein sequence: CASSLGDRVGSYNEQFF.